These T cell receptor beta chains were read from a single sample in a study of blood T cell repertoires in COVID-19. The assay was immunoSEQ multiplex PCR, and TCRdb's table has in-frame clones only and misses some. This repertoire shows under 200,000 clones, about 83% found once; its top ten account for over 9%. Sequencing input: peripheral blood. The receptors were sampled from a woman aged 65 to 85 with COVID-19, enrolled during active disease. The CDR3 runs from the conserved cysteine through the conserved F or W. D genes are given only for firm matches. A row's size may be missing; if present it is once, few, many or a size class.

len: 17
d_gene: .
v_gene: TRBV2
j_gene: TRBJ2-4
abundance: .
CDR3nt: TGTGCCAGCAGTGAGGAGGTGGGCACGATAGCCAAAAACATTCAGTACTTC
CDR3aa: CASSEEVGTIAKNIQYF

len: 15
d_gene: TRBD2
v_gene: TRBV28
j_gene: TRBJ2-1
abundance: .
CDR3nt: TGTGCCAGCAGCCCCCCGGGGGGATCCTACAATGAGCAGTTCTTC
CDR3aa: CASSPPGGSYNEQFF

len: 15
d_gene: TRBD1
v_gene: TRBV6-5
j_gene: TRBJ2-2
abundance: .
CDR3nt: TGTGCCAGCACCCGGACAGGCCTACGCACCGGGGAGCTGTTTTTT
CDR3aa: CASTRTGLRTGELFF

len: 15
d_gene: .
v_gene: TRBV6-2/TRBV6-3
j_gene: TRBJ2-3
abundance: .
CDR3nt: TGTGCCAGCAGTTACTCGAGGGCCTACACAGATACGCAGTATTTT
CDR3aa: CASSYSRAYTDTQYF

len: 17
d_gene: .
v_gene: TRBV5-4
j_gene: TRBJ2-6
abundance: .
CDR3nt: TGTGCCAGCAGCTTGGTACAGGGTTTCAATGGGGCCAACGTCCTGACTTTC
CDR3aa: CASSLVQGFNGANVLTF

len: 16
d_gene: TRBD2
v_gene: TRBV7-3
j_gene: TRBJ2-2
abundance: .
CDR3nt: TGTGCCAGCAGTTCAGAGCGGGGGGTAGGCACCGGGGAGCTGTTTTTT
CDR3aa: CASSSERGVGTGELFF

len: 14
d_gene: .
v_gene: TRBV6-5
j_gene: TRBJ1-1
abundance: few
CDR3nt: TGTGCCAGCAGTTACTCTTCCGGGTCCACTGAAGCTTTCTTT
CDR3aa: CASSYSSGSTEAFF

len: 17
d_gene: .
v_gene: TRBV18
j_gene: TRBJ2-5
abundance: .
CDR3nt: TGTGCCAGCTCACCAACTTCTAGGCAGGGGCTATGGGAGACCCAGTACTTC
CDR3aa: CASSPTSRQGLWETQYF

len: 14
d_gene: .
v_gene: TRBV5-1
j_gene: TRBJ1-1
abundance: .
CDR3nt: TGCGCCAGCAGCCTCCGGTCCGGGAACACTGAAGCTTTCTTT
CDR3aa: CASSLRSGNTEAFF

len: 14
d_gene: .
v_gene: TRBV19
j_gene: TRBJ1-1
abundance: once
CDR3nt: TGTGCCAGTAGCCTAAGGATGGGCAACACTGAAGCTTTCTTT
CDR3aa: CASSLRMGNTEAFF

len: 11
d_gene: .
v_gene: TRBV6-2/TRBV6-3
j_gene: TRBJ2-5
abundance: .
CDR3nt: TGTGCCAGCAGTTTTAGCGCGACCCAGTACTTC
CDR3aa: CASSFSATQYF

len: 14
d_gene: TRBD2
v_gene: TRBV19
j_gene: TRBJ2-1
abundance: .
CDR3nt: TGTGCCAGTACTAGCGGGGGGGCCATCAATGAGCAGTTCTTC
CDR3aa: CASTSGGAINEQFF

len: 16
d_gene: TRBD1
v_gene: TRBV7-8
j_gene: TRBJ1-6
abundance: .
CDR3nt: TGTGCCAGCAGCTTAGCTGGGACAGGGGATCGCTCACCCCTCCACTTT
CDR3aa: CASSLAGTGDRSPLHF

len: 18
d_gene: .
v_gene: TRBV28
j_gene: TRBJ2-7
abundance: once
CDR3nt: TGTGCCAGCAGTCCTAACGACTTGACAGAGCCCACACTCTACGAGCAGTACTTC
CDR3aa: CASSPNDLTEPTLYEQYF

len: 15
d_gene: TRBD1
v_gene: TRBV13
j_gene: TRBJ2-3
abundance: .
CDR3nt: TGTGCCAGCAGCAAGGGACAGGGGATTTCAGATACGCAGTATTTT
CDR3aa: CASSKGQGISDTQYF

len: 12
d_gene: .
v_gene: TRBV19
j_gene: TRBJ1-2
abundance: .
CDR3nt: TGTGCCAGTAGTTGGGCCAACTATGGCTACACCTTC
CDR3aa: CASSWANYGYTF

len: 16
d_gene: .
v_gene: TRBV28
j_gene: TRBJ1-5
abundance: .
CDR3nt: TGTGCCAGCCTCCCTGGGGGAGGTACTTCCAATCAGCCCCAGCATTTT
CDR3aa: CASLPGGGTSNQPQHF

len: 11
d_gene: TRBD1
v_gene: TRBV2
j_gene: TRBJ1-2
abundance: .
CDR3nt: TGTGCCAGCACCGACAGGGTTGGCTACACCTTC
CDR3aa: CASTDRVGYTF

len: 15
d_gene: TRBD1
v_gene: TRBV7-6
j_gene: TRBJ1-1
abundance: once
CDR3nt: TGTGCCAGCAGCTTAGCACAGGGGGGGGACACTGAAGCTTTCTTT
CDR3aa: CASSLAQGGDTEAFF

len: 16
d_gene: TRBD2
v_gene: TRBV3-1/TRBV3-2
j_gene: TRBJ2-3
abundance: .
CDR3nt: TGTGCCAGCAGCCAAGATCGGGGGGGCTTCACAGATACGCAGTATTTT
CDR3aa: CASSQDRGGFTDTQYF

len: 16
d_gene: TRBD1
v_gene: TRBV3-1/TRBV3-2
j_gene: TRBJ1-3
abundance: .
CDR3nt: TGTGCCAGCAGCAACCTGACCAGGGGGGAGGGAAACACCATATATTTT
CDR3aa: CASSNLTRGEGNTIYF

len: 14
d_gene: TRBD2
v_gene: TRBV19
j_gene: TRBJ2-1
abundance: .
CDR3nt: TGTGCCAGTACCCTAGCGGGGGGGTACAATGAGCAGTTCTTC
CDR3aa: CASTLAGGYNEQFF

len: 15
d_gene: .
v_gene: TRBV6-2/TRBV6-3
j_gene: TRBJ1-1
abundance: .
CDR3nt: TGTGCCAGCAGTTACTCTAACAGAGCGAACACTGAAGCTTTCTTT
CDR3aa: CASSYSNRANTEAFF

len: 15
d_gene: .
v_gene: TRBV27
j_gene: TRBJ1-6
abundance: .
CDR3nt: TGTGCCAGCAGTTTGTGGGCGAGCGGTAATTCACCCCTCCACTTT
CDR3aa: CASSLWASGNSPLHF

len: 15
d_gene: TRBD1
v_gene: TRBV7-9
j_gene: TRBJ2-7
abundance: .
CDR3nt: TGTGCCAGCAGTCTCACCCAAGGACAGGGTTACGAGCAGTACTTC
CDR3aa: CASSLTQGQGYEQYF

len: 13
d_gene: TRBD1
v_gene: TRBV29-1
j_gene: TRBJ1-2
abundance: .
CDR3nt: TGCAGCGTTGATCAAGGGGGCGCGGGTGGCTACACCTTC
CDR3aa: CSVDQGGAGGYTF

len: 13
d_gene: TRBD1
v_gene: TRBV7-8
j_gene: TRBJ1-6
abundance: few
CDR3nt: TGTGCCAGCATCCGGACAGGGAATTCACCCCTCCACTTT
CDR3aa: CASIRTGNSPLHF

len: 14
d_gene: .
v_gene: TRBV7-7
j_gene: TRBJ1-2
abundance: .
CDR3nt: TGTGCCAGCAGCCCCCTACAGGGTAACTATGGCTACACCTTC
CDR3aa: CASSPLQGNYGYTF

len: 13
d_gene: .
v_gene: TRBV12-3/TRBV12-4
j_gene: TRBJ1-5
abundance: .
CDR3nt: TGTGCCAGCAGTTTCGGGTCCTATCAGCCCCAGCATTTT
CDR3aa: CASSFGSYQPQHF

len: 18
d_gene: .
v_gene: TRBV3-1/TRBV3-2
j_gene: TRBJ2-5
abundance: .
CDR3nt: TGTGCCAGCAGCCAACTGGGGGGGCCTGAGGCGGGGCAAGAGACCCAGTACTTC
CDR3aa: CASSQLGGPEAGQETQYF

len: 13
d_gene: TRBD1
v_gene: TRBV10-3
j_gene: TRBJ2-7
abundance: .
CDR3nt: TGTGCCATACAGGGGGCTAGAACCTACGAGCAGTACTTC
CDR3aa: CAIQGARTYEQYF

len: 15
d_gene: TRBD1
v_gene: TRBV5-5
j_gene: TRBJ1-6
abundance: .
CDR3nt: TGTGCCAGCAGCGGGGGACAGGGCGTGAGTTCACCCCTCCACTTT
CDR3aa: CASSGGQGVSSPLHF

len: 17
d_gene: TRBD1
v_gene: TRBV5-6
j_gene: TRBJ1-5
abundance: .
CDR3nt: TGTGCCAGCAGCCAACGGACAGGGGGGTTAAGCAATCAGCCCCAGCATTTT
CDR3aa: CASSQRTGGLSNQPQHF